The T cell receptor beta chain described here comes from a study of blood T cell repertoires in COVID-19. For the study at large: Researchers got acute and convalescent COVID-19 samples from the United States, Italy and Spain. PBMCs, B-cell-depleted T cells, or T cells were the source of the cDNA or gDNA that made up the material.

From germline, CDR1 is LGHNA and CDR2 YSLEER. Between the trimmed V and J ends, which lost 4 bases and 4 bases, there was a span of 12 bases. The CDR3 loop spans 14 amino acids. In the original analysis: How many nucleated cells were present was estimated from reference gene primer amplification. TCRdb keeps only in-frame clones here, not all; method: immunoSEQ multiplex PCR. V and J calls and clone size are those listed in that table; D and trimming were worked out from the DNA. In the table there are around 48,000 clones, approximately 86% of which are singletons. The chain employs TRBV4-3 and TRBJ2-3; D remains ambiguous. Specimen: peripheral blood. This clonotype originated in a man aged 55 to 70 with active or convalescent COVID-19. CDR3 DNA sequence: TGCGCCAGCAGCCCCGCGGCGACTCCAGATACGCAGTATTTT. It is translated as CASSPAATPDTQYF.